This T cell receptor beta chain appears in the sequencing data of a study of blood T cell repertoires in COVID-19. Whole-study context: Samples of COVID-19 (acute and convalescent) were obtained from the United States, Italy and Spain. From T cells, B-cell-depleted T cells, or PBMCs came the material, which was cDNA or gDNA.

Notes on this clone: This specimen includes other DNA sequences encoding the same CDR3.

Repertoires were generated with immunoSEQ multiplex PCR, while TCRdb's copy carries only in-frame clones and drops some. The sample holds more than 150,000 clones, more than 65% seen once. Trimming cost V 3 bases and J 1 base, with 6 bases left between them. Germline CDR1 and CDR2: KGHSH and LQKENI. This CDR3 is 13 amino acids long. Sequencing was performed on peripheral blood. The TCR originated in a woman at least 80 years old with acute or convalescent COVID-19. The rearrangement links TRBV18 to TRBJ2-5; possible D gene TRBD1, 6 bases. In nucleotides, the CDR3 is TGTGCCAGCTCACCGGACAGCCAAGAGACCCAGTACTTC. It specifies CASSPDSQETQYF. The variable domain in full, completed from reference TRBV18 and TRBJ2-5, reads NAGVMQNPRHLVRRRGQEARLRCSPMKGHSHVYWYRQLPEEGLKFMVYLQKENIIDESGMPKERFSAEFPKEGPSILRIQQVVRGDSAAYFCASSPDSQETQYFGPGTRLLVL.